This T cell receptor beta chain was identified during a study of CD4+ T cells in melanoma. Study outcomes and limitations: CD8+ T cell, macrophage and B cell function reportedly correlated with neoantigen-specific CD4+ T cells.

Produced via immunoSEQ multiplex PCR; TCRdb's table is partial and in-frame only. Counted here are about 5,000 clones, about 64% occurring once; the ten biggest clones make up around a fifth. The CDR3 contains 16 residues. V was cut by 6 bases and J by 4 bases, with 18 bases left in between. CDR1 and CDR2 (germline): MDHEN, SYDVKM. This clone ranks as medium-sized. What it recognizes is unknown. This rearrangement joins TRBV28 to TRBJ2-2; D is undetermined. The sequence was collected from a human donor with melanoma. The sequencing sample was made of cells from a culture (not recorded whether cultured in vitro). DNA for the CDR3: TGTGCCAGCAGCCCAGGACCGCGAACTTTCACCGGGGAGCTGTTTTTT. It specifies CASSPGPRTFTGELFF. Full variable domain (missing parts from reference TRBV28 and TRBJ2-2): DVKVTQSSRYLVKRTGEKVFLECVQDMDHENMFWYRQDPGLGLRLIYFSYDVKMKEKGDIPEGYSVSREKKERFSLILESASTNQTSMYLCASSPGPRTFTGELFFGEGSRLTVL.